What follows describes a single T cell receptor beta chain. This clone's antigen is unknown. Per-nucleotide qualities are absent, and no much larger clonotype sits a single base away. This sample stems from a study of blood T cells in healthy people across ages (dated by TCRdb to the mid-2010s). Looking at the study overall: In model experiments, template switching captured roughly one uniquely barcoded TCR beta cDNA molecule for every two T cells. Two additional independent replicas of 1 million unique cDNA reads from the same blood draw were analyzed for two donors (one aged 18 to 29 and one aged 80 or older). Donors of different ages were randomly distributed across sequencing lanes to avoid experimental bias. The donors were divided into four age groups: young (average about 16 years), middle-aged (roughly 40), aged (about 60) and long-lived (82). To track age-related changes in TCR beta repertoire diversity, the study relied on deep sequencing normalized with unique cDNA molecular identifiers. The paper's findings and limits, for the study overall: The percentage of naive T cells measured by flow cytometry correlated strongly with observed TCR beta diversity. Total diversity estimates from one million sequenced T cells were considered lower bounds and underestimates. The CMV infection status of donors was not known, potentially confounding age-related changes in expanded clonotypes. The long-lived group showed more naive CD4+ T cells, fewer expanded clones and increased TCR diversity than the aged group, suggesting age selection. Because profiling used bulk unsorted PBMCs, naive and antigen-experienced compartments could not be compared conclusively. As age increased, observed TCR beta diversity per million T cells dropped in a roughly linear way, and a significant reduction was already evident by age around 41.

Per the germline V gene, ENHRY is the CDR1 and SYGVKD is the CDR2. V loses 6 bases at its end and J loses 9 bases; junction bases beyond the gene matches: 9. The CDR3 starts with the cysteine, ends with the phenylalanine, and has 15 residues. This entry keeps only the CDR3 DNA: 45 bases, framed from base 1. Systemically healthy Caucasian individuals from Russia, around 39 in total and aged roughly 6 to 100 years, were included as donors. Each donor gave 8 to 10 milliliters of peripheral blood, drawn into EDTA-treated Vacutainer tubes. Ficoll-Paque density-gradient centrifugation was used to isolate PBMCs, with at least 7 million per sample. Total RNA was extracted from PBMCs with Trizol reagent, with at least 5 micrograms obtained per sample. For every donor, an aliquot of PBMCs went through flow cytometry to measure the percentages of naive CD45RAhigh/CD27high T cells. Receptors were amplified or captured by 5' RACE. Sequencing relied on an Illumina HiSeq 2500. A second PCR of roughly 7 to 11 cycles was performed with a sample-barcoded 5' primer and a J-beta primer mix. A template-switch 5' adaptor carrying 12 random nucleotides introduced a unique molecular identifier onto each TCR beta cDNA molecule. Each sample yielded at least 2.5 million CDR3-containing paired-end reads. First-strand cDNA synthesis was performed from all RNA using the Mint cDNA synthesis kit, with priming by a TRBC-specific oligonucleotide. Following uracil-DNA glycosylase treatment, a first 18-cycle PCR with universal primers M1SS and BC2_uni_R was performed on all cDNA. Regarding the original processing steps: For normalization, 1 million high-quality reads were randomly selected from each sample, with every read carrying a distinct molecular identifier. Instead of being binned into consensus sequences, reads with shared molecular identifiers were discarded. CDR3 identification, clonotype clustering and error correction used MiTCR with a Q25 quality threshold and the strictest error-elimination algorithm. A nonparametric unseen species model using Euler transformation provided a lower-bound estimate of total TCR beta diversity. TCRdb took the public reads, trimmed them with fastp at Q25, ran MiXCR for clone calling and kept in-frame beta chains. Rows with a matching CDR3 protein are joined into one entry that keeps the most common DNA and genes. The authors' filters were not applied to this entry. The sample table shows 1.5 million to 1.9 million distinct CDR3 sequences, and about 42% are seen once. Of the sample, around 4% is held by the ten largest clones.

This TCR was recovered from a woman under 30 in good health. Source material: blood. The rearrangement joined TRBV10-3 to TRBJ2-1; TRBD2 lines up with 12 middle nucleotides. The CDR3 reads CAIRTSGGSSFEQFF. The nucleotide sequence is given as TGTGCCATCAGGACTAGCGGGGGATCAAGTTTTGAGCAGTTCTTC.